The clone carrying this T cell receptor (beta chain) was picked up one time. Some clones are missing from TCRdb's copy, which holds only in-frame ones; the method was immunoSEQ multiplex PCR. The data contain tens of thousands of clones, about 86% of them singletons. This record belongs to a study of OX40 agonist ivuxolimab in advanced cancers. The overall study: Three patients had partial responses: one hepatocellular carcinoma, two cutaneous melanoma.

V was pared by 2 bases and J by 2 bases, with 4 bases of the junction left unmatched. Looked up from germline, CDR1 is SGHRS and CDR2 is YFSETQ. The CDR3 extends over 15 amino acids. The specimen comprised CD4+ or CD8+ T cells sorted from blood, sampled in a trial of the OX40 agonist ivuxolimab. The clonotype comes from an adult with an advanced solid tumor such as melanoma, head and neck, liver or kidney cancer. The chain combines TRBV5-1 with TRBJ2-1; TRBD2 matches 7 bases. The CDR3 DNA sequence: TGCGCCAGCAGCTTTGGCGGGAGCCCCTACAATGAGCAGTTCTTC. It codes for CASSFGGSPYNEQFF.